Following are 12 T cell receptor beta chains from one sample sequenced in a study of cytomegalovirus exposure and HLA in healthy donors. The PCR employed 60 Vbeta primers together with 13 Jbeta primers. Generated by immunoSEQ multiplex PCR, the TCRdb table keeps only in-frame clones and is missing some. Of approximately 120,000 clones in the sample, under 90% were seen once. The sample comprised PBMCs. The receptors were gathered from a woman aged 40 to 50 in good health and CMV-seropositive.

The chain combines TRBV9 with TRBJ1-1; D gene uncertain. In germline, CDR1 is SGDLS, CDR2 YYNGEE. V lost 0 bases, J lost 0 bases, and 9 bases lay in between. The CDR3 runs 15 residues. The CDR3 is CASSVVSHMNTEAFF. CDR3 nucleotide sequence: TGTGCCAGCAGCGTAGTTTCGCACATGAACACTGAAGCTTTCTTT.

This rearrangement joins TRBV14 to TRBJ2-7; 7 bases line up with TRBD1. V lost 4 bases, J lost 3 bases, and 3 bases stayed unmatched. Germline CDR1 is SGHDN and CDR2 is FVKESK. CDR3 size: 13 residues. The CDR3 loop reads CASSRRDSYEQYF. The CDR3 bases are TGTGCCAGCAGCCGAAGGGACAGCTACGAGCAGTACTTC.

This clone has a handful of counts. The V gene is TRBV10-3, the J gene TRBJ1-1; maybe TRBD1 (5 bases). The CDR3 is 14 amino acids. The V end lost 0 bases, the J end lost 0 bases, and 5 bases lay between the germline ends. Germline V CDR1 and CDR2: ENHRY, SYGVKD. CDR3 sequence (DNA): TGTGCCATCAGTGAGTCGACAGTGAACACTGAAGCTTTCTTT. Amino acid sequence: CAISESTVNTEAFF.

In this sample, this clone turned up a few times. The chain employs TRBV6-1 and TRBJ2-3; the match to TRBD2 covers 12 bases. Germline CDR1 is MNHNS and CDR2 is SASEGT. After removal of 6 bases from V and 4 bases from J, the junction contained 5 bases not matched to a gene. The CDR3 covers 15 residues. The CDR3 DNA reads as TGTGCCAGCAGCCGGACTAGCGGGACCCCAGATACGCAGTATTTT. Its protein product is CASSRTSGTPDTQYF.

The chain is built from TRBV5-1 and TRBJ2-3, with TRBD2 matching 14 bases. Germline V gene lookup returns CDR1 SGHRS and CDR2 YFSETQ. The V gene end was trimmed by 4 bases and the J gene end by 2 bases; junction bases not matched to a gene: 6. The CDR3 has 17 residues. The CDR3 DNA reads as TGCGCCAGCAGCGAAAGACTAGCGGGAGGGATCACAGATACGCAGTATTTT. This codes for CASSERLAGGITDTQYF.

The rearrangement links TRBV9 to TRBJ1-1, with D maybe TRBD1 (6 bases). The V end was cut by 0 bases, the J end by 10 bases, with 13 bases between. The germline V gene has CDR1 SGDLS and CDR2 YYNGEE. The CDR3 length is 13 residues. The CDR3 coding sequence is TGTGCCAGCAGCGTAGGGGAGTTAGGGGGAGCTTTCTTT. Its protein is CASSVGELGGAFF.

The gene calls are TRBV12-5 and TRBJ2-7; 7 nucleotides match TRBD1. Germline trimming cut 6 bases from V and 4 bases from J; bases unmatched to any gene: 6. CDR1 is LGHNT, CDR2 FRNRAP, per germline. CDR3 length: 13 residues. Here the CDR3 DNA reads TGTGCTAGTGGCCCTCCGACAGGGTACGAGCAGTACTTC. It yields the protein CASGPPTGYEQYF.

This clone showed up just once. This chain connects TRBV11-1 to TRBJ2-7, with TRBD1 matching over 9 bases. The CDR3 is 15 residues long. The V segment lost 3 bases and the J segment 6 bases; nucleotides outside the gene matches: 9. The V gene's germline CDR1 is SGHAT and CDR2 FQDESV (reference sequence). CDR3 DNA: TGTGCCAGCAGCTTTCCGGGACAGGGATTTACCGAGCAGTACTTC. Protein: CASSFPGQGFTEQYF. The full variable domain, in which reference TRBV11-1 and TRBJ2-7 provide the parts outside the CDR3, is EAEVAQSPRYKITEKSQAVAFWCDPISGHATLYWYRQILGQGPELLVQFQDESVVDDSQLPKDRFSAERLKGVDSTLKIQPAELGDSAMYLCASSFPGQGFTEQYFGPGTRLTVT.

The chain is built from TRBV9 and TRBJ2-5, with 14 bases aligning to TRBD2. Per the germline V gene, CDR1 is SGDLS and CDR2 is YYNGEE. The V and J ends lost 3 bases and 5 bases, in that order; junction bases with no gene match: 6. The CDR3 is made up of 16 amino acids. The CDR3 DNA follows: TGTGCCAGCAGCGCGGGACTAGCGGGAGCTGGGGAGACCCAGTACTTC. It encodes CASSAGLAGAGETQYF.

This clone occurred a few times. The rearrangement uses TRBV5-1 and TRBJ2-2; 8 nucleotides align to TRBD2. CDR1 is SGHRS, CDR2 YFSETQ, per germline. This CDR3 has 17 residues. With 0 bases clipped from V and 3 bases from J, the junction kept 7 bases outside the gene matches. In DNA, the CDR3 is TGCGCCAGCAGCTTGGGCGATGGCGGGAGGCACACCGGGGAGCTGTTTTTT. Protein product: CASSLGDGGRHTGELFF.

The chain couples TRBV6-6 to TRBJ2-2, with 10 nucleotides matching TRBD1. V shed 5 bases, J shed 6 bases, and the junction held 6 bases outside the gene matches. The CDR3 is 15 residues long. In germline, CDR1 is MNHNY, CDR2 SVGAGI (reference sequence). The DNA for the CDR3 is TGTGCCAGCAGTCCCTCGGACAGGGGGTCCGGGGAGCTGTTTTTT. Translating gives CASSPSDRGSGELFF.

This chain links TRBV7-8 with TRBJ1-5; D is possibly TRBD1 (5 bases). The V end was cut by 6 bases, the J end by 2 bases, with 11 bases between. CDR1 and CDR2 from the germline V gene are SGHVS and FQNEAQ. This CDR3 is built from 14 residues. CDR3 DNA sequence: TGTGCCAGCAGGAAGGGGTACGGCAATCAGCCCCAGCATTTT. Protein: CASRKGYGNQPQHF.